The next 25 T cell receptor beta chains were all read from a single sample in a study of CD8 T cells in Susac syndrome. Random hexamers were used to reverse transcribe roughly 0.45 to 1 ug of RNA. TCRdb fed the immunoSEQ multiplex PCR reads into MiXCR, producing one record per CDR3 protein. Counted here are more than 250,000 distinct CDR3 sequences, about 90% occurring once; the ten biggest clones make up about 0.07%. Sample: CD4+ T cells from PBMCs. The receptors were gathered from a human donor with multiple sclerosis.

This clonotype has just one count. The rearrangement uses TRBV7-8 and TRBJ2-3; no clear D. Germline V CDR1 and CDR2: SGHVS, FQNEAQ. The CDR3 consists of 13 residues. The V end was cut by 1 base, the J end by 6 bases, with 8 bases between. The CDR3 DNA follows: TGTGCCAGCAGCTTAGGACGATGGGATACGCAGTATTTT. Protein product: CASSLGRWDTQYF.

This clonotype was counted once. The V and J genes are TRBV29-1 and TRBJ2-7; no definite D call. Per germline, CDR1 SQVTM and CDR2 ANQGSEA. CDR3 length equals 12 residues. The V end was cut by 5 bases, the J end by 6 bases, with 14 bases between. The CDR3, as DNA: TGCAGCGTTTCAGAAGGGCAGCTCGAGCAGTACTTC. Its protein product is CSVSEGQLEQYF.

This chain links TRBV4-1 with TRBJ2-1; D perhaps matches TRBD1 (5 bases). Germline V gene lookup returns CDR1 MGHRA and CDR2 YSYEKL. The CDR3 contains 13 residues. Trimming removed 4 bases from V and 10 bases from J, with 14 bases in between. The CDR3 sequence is CASSLLTQGEQFF. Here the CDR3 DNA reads TGCGCCAGCAGCCTCCTGACCCAGGGCGAGCAGTTCTTC.

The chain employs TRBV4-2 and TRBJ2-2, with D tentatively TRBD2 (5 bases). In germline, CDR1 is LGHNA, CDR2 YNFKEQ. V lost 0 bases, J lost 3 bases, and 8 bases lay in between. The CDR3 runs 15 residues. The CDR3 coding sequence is TGTGCCAGCAGCCAAGATTCAGCGGACACCGGGGAGCTGTTTTTT. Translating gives CASSQDSADTGELFF.

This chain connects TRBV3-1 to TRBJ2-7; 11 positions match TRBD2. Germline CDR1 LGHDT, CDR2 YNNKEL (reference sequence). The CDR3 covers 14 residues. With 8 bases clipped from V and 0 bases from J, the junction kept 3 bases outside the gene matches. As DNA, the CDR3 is TGTGCCAGCGCCGGGACTAGCGGCTCCTACGAGCAGTACTTC. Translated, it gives CASAGTSGSYEQYF.

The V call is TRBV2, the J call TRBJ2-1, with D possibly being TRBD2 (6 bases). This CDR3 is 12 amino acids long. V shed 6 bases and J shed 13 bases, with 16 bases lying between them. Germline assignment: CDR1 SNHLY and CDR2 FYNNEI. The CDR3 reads CASRRLGPGQFF. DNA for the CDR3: TGTGCCAGCAGAAGACTAGGCCCCGGTCAGTTCTTC.

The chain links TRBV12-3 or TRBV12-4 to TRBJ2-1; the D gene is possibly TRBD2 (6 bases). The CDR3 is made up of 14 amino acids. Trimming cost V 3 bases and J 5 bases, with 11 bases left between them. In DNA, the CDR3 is TGTGCCAGCAGTTTCGGGACTTTGAACAATGAGCAGTTCTTC. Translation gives CASSFGTLNNEQFF.

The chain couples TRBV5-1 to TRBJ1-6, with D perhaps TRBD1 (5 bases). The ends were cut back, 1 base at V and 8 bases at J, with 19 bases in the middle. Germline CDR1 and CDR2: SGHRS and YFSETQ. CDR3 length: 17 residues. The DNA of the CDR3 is TGCGCCAGCAGCTTGACCCTTGCCGGGACGGGAGATTCACCCCTCCACTTT. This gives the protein CASSLTLAGTGDSPLHF.

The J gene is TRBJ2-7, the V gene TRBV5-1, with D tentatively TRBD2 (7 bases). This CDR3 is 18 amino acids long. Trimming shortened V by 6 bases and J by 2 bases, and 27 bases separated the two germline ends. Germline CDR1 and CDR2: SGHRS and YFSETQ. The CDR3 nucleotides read TGCGCCAGCAATCGGAGGGTGCTGGTTTTGGGGGGGCCCTACGAGCAGTACTTC. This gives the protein CASNRRVLVLGGPYEQYF. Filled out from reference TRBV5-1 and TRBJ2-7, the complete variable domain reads KAGVTQTPRYLIKTRGQQVTLSCSPISGHRSVSWYQQTPGQGLQFLFEYFSETQRNKGNFPGRFSGRQFSNSRSEMNVSTLELGDSALYLCASNRRVLVLGGPYEQYFGPGTRLTVT.

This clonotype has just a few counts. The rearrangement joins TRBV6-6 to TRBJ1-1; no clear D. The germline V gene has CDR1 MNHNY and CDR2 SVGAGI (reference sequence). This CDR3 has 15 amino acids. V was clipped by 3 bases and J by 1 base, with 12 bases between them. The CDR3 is CASSYDRFSNTEAFF. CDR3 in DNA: TGTGCCAGCAGTTATGACCGATTCTCGAACACTGAAGCTTTCTTT.

CDR3 loop: CSARAGRRTDTQYF. The CDR3 DNA reads as TGCAGTGCTAGAGCGGGGCGTCGCACAGATACGCAGTATTTT. The chain has TRBV20-1 and TRBJ2-3; the D call may be TRBD1 or TRBD2 (5 bases each). The CDR3 totals 14 residues. V lost 1 base and J lost 1, with 9 bases in between. Germline V gives CDR1 DFQATT, CDR2 SNEGSKA (reference sequence).

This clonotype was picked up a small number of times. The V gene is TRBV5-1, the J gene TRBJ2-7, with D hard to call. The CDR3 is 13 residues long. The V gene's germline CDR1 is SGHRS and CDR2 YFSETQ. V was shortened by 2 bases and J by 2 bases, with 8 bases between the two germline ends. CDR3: CASSLGRAYEQYF. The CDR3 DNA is TGCGCCAGCAGCTTAGGCCGAGCCTACGAGCAGTACTTC.

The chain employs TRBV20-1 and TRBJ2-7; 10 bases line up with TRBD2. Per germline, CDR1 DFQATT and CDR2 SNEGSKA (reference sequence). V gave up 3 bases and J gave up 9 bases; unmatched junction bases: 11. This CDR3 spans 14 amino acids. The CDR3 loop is CSARPSGRGLGQYF. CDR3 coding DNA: TGCAGTGCTAGGCCTAGCGGGAGAGGACTTGGGCAGTACTTC.

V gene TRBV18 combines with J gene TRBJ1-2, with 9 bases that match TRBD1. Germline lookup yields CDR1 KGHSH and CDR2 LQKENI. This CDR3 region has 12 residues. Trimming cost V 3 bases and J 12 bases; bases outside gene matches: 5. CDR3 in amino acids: CASSPRTGENTF. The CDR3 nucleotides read TGTGCCAGCTCACCTCGGACAGGGGAGAACACCTTC. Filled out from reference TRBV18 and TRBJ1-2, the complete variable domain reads NAGVMQNPRHLVRRRGQEARLRCSPMKGHSHVYWYRQLPEEGLKFMVYLQKENIIDESGMPKERFSAEFPKEGPSILRIQQVVRGDSAAYFCASSPRTGENTFGSGTRLTVV.

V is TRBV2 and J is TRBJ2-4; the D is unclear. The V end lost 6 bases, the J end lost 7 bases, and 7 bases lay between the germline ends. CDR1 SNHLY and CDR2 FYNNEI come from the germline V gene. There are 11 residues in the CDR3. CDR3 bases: TGTGCCAGCAGCGAGACGAACATTCAGTACTTC. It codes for CASSETNIQYF.

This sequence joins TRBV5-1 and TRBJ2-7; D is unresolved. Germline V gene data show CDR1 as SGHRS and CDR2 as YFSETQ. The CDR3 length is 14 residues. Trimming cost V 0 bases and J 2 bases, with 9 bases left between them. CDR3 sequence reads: CASSLVDDTYEQYF. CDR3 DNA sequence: TGCGCCAGCAGCTTGGTGGACGACACCTACGAGCAGTACTTC.

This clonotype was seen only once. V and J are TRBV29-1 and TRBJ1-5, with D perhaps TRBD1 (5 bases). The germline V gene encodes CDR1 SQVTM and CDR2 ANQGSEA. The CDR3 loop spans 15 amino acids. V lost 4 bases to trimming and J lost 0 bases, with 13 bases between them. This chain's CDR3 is CSVAQGRNSNQPQHF. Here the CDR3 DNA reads TGCAGCGTTGCCCAGGGTCGAAATAGCAATCAGCCCCAGCATTTT.

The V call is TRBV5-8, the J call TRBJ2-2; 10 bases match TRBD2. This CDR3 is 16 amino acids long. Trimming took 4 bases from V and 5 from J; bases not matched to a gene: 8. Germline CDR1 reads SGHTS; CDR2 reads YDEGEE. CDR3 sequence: CASSPTAGGVTGELFF. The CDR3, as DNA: TGTGCCAGCAGCCCGACAGCGGGAGGGGTTACCGGGGAGCTGTTTTTT.

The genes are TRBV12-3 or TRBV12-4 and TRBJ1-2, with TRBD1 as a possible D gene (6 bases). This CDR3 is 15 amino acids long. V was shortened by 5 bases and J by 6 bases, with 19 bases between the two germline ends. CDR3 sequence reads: CASSLRSGHKNGYTF. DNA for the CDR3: TGTGCCAGCAGTCTTAGGTCGGGACACAAGAATGGCTACACCTTC.

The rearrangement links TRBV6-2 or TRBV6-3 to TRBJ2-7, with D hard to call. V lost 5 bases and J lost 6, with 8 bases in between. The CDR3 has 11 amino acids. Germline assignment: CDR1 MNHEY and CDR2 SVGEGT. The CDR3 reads CASSQVAEQYF. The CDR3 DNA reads TGTGCCAGCAGTCAGGTGGCCGAGCAGTACTTC.

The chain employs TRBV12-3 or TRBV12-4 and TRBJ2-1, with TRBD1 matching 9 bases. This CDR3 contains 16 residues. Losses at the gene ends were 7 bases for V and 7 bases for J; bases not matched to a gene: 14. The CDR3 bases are TGTGCCAGCACCGTAGACCGGGACAGGGAAAAAAATGAGCAGTTCTTC. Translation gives CASTVDRDREKNEQFF.

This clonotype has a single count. DNA of the CDR3: TGTGCCAGCAGTGTAGGGACAGGGGCGGACACTGAAGCTTTCTTT. Its protein is CASSVGTGADTEAFF. The V and J genes are TRBV6-1 and TRBJ1-1; 10 positions match TRBD1. The germline V gene encodes CDR1 MNHNS and CDR2 SASEGT. The length of the CDR3 is 15 residues. V lost 4 bases and J lost 3; bases outside the gene matches: 5.

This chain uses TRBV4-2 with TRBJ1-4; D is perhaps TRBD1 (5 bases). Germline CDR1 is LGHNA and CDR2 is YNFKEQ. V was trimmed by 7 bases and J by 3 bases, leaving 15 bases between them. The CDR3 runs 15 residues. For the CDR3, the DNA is TGTGCCAGCAAGGACACTGGGCCGGCTAATGAAAAACTGTTTTTT. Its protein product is CASKDTGPANEKLFF.

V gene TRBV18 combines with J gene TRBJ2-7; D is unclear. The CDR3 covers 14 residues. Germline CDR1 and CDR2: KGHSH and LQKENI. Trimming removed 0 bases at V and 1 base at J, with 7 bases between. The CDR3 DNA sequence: TGTGCCAGCTCACCACCGTGGGAATCCTACGAGCAGTACTTC. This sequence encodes CASSPPWESYEQYF.

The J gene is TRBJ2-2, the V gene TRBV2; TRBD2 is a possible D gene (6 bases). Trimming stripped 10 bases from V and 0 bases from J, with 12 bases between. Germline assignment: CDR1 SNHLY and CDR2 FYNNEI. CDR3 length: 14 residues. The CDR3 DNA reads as TGTGCCACTCGCGGGGCTACGAACACCGGGGAGCTGTTTTTT. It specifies CATRGATNTGELFF.